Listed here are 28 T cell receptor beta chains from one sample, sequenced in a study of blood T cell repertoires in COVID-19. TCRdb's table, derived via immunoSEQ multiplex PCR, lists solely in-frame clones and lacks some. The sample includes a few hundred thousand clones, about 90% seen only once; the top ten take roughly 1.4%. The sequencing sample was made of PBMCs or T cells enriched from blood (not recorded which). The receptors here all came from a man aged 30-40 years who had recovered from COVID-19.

The CDR3, as DNA: TGTGCCAGCAGTTCCTCTGACAGGGTGAATTCACCCCTCCACTTT. This translates into CASSSSDRVNSPLHF. The genes are TRBV27 and TRBJ1-6; 7 nucleotides line up with TRBD1. The CDR3 spans 15 residues. The V gene end was trimmed by 4 bases and the J gene end by 7 bases; junction bases not matched to a gene: 7. Germline-derived CDR1 and CDR2 are MNHEY and SMNVEV (reference sequence).

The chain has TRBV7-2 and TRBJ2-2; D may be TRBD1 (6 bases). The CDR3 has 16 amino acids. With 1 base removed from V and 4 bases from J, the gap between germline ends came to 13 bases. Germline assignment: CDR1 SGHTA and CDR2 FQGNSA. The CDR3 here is CASSLDRVWGTGELFF. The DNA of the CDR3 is TGTGCCAGCAGCTTAGACAGGGTGTGGGGCACCGGGGAGCTGTTTTTT.

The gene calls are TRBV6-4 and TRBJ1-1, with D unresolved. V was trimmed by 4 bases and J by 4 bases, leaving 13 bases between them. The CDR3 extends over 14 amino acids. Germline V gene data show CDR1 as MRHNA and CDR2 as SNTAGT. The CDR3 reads CASSAIWGVTEAFF. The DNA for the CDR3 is TGTGCCAGCAGTGCGATCTGGGGAGTCACTGAAGCTTTCTTT.

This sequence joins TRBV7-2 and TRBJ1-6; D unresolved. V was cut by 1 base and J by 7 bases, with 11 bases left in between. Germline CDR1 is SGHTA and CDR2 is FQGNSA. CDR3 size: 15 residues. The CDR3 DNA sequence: TGTGCCAGCAGCTTAGAACGAGGTTTCAATTCACCCCTCCACTTT. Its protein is CASSLERGFNSPLHF.

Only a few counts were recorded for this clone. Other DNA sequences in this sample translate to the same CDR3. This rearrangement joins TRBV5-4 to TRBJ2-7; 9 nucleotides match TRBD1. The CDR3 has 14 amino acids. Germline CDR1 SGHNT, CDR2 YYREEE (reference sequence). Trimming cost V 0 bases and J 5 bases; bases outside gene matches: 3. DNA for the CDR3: TGTGCCAGCAGCTTGGCGGGACAGGGAGACGAGCAGTACTTC. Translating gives CASSLAGQGDEQYF.

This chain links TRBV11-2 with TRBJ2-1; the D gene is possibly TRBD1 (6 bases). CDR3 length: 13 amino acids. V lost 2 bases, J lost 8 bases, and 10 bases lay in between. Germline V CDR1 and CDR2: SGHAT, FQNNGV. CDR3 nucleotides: TGTGCCAGCAGCTTACAGGGGAGCGATGAGCAGTTCTTC. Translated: CASSLQGSDEQFF.

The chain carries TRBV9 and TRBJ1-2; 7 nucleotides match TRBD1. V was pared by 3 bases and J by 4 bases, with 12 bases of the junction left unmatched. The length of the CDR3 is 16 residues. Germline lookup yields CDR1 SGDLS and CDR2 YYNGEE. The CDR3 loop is CASSGRPGTDLYGYTF. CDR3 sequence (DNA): TGTGCCAGCAGCGGGAGACCCGGGACAGACCTCTATGGCTACACCTTC.

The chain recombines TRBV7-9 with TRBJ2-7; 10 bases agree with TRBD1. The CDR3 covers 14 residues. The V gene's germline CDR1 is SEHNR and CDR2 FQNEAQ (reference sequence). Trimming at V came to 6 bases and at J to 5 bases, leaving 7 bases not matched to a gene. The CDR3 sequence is CASSLTGTGDEQYF. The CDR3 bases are TGTGCCAGCAGTCTTACCGGGACAGGGGACGAGCAGTACTTC.

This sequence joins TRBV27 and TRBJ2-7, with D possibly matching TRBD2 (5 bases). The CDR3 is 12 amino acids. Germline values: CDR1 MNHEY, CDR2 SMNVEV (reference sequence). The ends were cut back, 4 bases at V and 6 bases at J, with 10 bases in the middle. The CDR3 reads CASSSGISEQYF. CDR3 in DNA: TGTGCCAGCAGTTCCGGGATTTCCGAGCAGTACTTC.

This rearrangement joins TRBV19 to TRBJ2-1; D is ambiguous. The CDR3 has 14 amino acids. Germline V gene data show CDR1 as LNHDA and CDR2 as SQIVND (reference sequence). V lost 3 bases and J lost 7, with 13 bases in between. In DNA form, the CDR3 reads TGTGCCAGTAGTATCCAGACAAGGATGAATGAGCAGTTCTTC. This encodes CASSIQTRMNEQFF.

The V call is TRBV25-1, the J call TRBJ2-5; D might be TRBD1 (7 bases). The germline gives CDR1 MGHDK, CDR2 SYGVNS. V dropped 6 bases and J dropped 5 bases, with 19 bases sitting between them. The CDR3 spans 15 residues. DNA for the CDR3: TGTGCCAGCAGCGCCGAGGCGGGACAGTGGGAGACCCAGTACTTC. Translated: CASSAEAGQWETQYF.

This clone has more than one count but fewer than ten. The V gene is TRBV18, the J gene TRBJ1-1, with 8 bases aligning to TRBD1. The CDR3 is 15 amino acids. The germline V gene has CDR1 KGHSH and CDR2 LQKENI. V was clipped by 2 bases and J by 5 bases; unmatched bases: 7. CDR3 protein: CASSPSTGGGTEAFF. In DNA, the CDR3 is TGTGCCAGCTCACCATCCACAGGGGGGGGGACTGAAGCTTTCTTT.

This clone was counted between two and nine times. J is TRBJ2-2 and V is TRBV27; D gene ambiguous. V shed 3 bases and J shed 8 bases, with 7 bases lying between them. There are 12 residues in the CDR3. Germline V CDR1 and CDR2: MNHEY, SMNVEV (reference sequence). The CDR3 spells CASSFPMGELFF. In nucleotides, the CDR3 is TGTGCCAGCAGTTTCCCTATGGGGGAGCTGTTTTTT.

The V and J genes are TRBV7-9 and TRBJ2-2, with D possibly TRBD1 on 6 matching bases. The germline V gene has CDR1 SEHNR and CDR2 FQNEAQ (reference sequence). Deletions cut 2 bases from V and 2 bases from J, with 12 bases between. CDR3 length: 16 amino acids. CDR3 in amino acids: CASSLNRALNTGELFF. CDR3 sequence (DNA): TGTGCCAGCAGCTTAAACAGGGCCCTCAACACCGGGGAGCTGTTTTTT.

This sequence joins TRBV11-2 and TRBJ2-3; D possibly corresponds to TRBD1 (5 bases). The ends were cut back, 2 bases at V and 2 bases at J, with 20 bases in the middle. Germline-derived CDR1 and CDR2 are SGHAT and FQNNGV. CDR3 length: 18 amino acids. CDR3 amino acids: CASSLKSERTLLTDTQYF. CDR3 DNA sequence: TGTGCCAGCAGCTTAAAATCTGAAAGGACATTACTCACAGATACGCAGTATTTT.

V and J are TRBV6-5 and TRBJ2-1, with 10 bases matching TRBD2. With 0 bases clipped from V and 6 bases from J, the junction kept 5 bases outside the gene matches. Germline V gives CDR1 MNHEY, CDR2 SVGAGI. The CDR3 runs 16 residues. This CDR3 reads CASSYSILAGVNEQFF. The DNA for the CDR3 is TGTGCCAGCAGTTACTCCATCCTAGCGGGGGTCAATGAGCAGTTCTTC.

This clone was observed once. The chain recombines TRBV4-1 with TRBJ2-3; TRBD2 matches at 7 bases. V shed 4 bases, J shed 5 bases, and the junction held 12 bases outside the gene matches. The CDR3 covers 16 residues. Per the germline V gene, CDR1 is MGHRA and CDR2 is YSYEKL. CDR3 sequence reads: CASSPGVGRVQDTQYF. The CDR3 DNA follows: TGCGCCAGCAGCCCCGGGGTGGGGAGGGTTCAAGATACGCAGTATTTT.

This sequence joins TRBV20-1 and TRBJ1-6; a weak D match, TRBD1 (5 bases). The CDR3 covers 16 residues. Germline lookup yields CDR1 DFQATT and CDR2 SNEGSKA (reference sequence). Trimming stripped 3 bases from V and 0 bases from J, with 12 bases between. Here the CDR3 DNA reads TGCAGTGCTAGTTATCAGGGTTTCTCCTATAATTCACCCCTCCACTTT. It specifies CSASYQGFSYNSPLHF.

The CDR3 DNA is TGTGCCGCAGCCCAGGGGCAGAACGGCTACACCTTC. This gives the protein CAAAQGQNGYTF. This chain links TRBV28 with TRBJ1-2, with D possibly matching TRBD1 (6 bases). Trimming took off 11 bases at V and 8 bases at J, with 18 bases between the two ends. Germline V CDR1 and CDR2: MDHEN, SYDVKM. The CDR3 runs to 12 residues.

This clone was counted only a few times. The CDR3 loop reads CASSKWSSGGANTGELFF. For the CDR3, the DNA is TGTGCCAGCAGCAAGTGGTCTAGCGGGGGCGCGAACACCGGGGAGCTGTTTTTT. The V call is TRBV2, the J call TRBJ2-2, with 10 bases aligning to TRBD2. The J segment lost 0 bases and the V segment lost 6 bases, leaving 10 bases of the junction unmatched. Germline V lookup: CDR1 SNHLY, CDR2 FYNNEI. The CDR3 covers 18 residues.

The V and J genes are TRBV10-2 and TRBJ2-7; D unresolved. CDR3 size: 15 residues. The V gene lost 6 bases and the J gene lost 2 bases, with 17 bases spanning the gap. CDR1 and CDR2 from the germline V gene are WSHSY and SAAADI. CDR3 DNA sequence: TGCGCCAGCAGCCCTGGCGGTCGACGCACCTACGAGCAGTACTTC. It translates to CASSPGGRRTYEQYF.

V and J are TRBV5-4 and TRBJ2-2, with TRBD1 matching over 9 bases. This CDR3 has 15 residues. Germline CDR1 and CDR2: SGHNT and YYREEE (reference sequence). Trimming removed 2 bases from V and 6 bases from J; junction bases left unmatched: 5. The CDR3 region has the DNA TGTGCCAGCAGCTTAGGGACAGGGCAAGCCGGGGAGCTGTTTTTT. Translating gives CASSLGTGQAGELFF.

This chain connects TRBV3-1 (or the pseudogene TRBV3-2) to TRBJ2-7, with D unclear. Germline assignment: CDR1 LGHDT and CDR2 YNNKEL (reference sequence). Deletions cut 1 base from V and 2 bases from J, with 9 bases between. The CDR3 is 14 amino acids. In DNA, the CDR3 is TGTGCCAGCAGCCAAGCCACACGCACCTACGAGCAGTACTTC. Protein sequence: CASSQATRTYEQYF.

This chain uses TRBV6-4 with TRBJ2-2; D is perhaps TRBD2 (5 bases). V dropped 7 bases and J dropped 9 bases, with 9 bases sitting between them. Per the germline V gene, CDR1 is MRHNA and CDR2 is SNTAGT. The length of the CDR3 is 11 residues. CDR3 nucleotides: TGTGCCAGCATCCGCGGGCGGGAGCTGTTTTTT. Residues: CASIRGRELFF.

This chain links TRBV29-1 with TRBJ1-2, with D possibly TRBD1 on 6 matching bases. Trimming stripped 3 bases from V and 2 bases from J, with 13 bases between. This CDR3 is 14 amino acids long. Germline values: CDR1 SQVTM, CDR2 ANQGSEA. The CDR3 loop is CSVDPHRENYGYTF. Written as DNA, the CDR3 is TGCAGCGTTGACCCTCACAGGGAGAACTATGGCTACACCTTC.

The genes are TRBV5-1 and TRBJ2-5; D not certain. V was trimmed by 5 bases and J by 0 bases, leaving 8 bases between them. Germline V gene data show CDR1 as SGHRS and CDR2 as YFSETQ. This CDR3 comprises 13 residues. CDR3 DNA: TGCGCCAGCAGGAGGCTCAACCAAGAGACCCAGTACTTC. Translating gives CASRRLNQETQYF.

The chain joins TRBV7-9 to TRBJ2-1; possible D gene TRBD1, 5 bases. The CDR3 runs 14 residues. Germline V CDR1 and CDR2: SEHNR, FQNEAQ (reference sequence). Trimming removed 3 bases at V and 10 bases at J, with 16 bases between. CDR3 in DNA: TGTGCCAGCAGCTTTGTGGGGCTCCCGAGGGAGCAGTTCTTC. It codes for CASSFVGLPREQFF.

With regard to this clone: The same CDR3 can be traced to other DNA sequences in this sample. The CDR3 loop is CASSLSHSSYEQYF. The CDR3 DNA sequence: TGTGCCAGCAGTTTATCCCACAGCTCCTACGAGCAGTACTTC. This sequence joins TRBV27 and TRBJ2-7; D unclear. The CDR3 is 14 residues long. V was trimmed by 0 bases and J by 0 bases, leaving 6 bases between them. Germline V gene data show CDR1 as MNHEY and CDR2 as SMNVEV (reference sequence).